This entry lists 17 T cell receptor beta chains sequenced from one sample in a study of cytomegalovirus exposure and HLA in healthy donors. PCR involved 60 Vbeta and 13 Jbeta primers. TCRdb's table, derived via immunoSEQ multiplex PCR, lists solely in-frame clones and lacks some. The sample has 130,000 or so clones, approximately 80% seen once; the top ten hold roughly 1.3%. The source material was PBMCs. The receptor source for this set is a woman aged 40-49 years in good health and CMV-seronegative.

Here the CDR3 reads CASSGQGAYQETQYF. CDR3 in DNA: TGTGCCAGCAGTGGACAGGGGGCGTACCAAGAGACCCAGTACTTC. The chain has TRBV6-1 and TRBJ2-5; 10 nucleotides line up with TRBD1. Trimming cost V 4 bases and J 0 bases; bases outside gene matches: 2. The CDR3 is 15 amino acids. Germline V lookup: CDR1 MNHNS, CDR2 SASEGT.

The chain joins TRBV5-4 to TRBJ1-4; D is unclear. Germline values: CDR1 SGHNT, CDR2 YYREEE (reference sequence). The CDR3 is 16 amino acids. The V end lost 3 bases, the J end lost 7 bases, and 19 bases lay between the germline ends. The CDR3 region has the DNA TGTGCCAGCAGCTCGAGGACTACTACCCCGGGTGAAAAACTGTTTTTT. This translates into CASSSRTTTPGEKLFF.

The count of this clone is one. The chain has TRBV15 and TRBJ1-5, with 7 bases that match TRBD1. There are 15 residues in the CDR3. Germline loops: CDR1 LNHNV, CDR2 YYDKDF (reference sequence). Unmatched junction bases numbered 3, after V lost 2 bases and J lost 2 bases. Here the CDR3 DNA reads TGTGCCACCAGCAGATTAGGACAGGGCAATCAGCCCCAGCATTTT. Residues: CATSRLGQGNQPQHF. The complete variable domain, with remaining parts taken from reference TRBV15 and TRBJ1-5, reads DAMVIQNPRYQVTQFGKPVTLSCSQTLNHNVMYWYQQKSSQAPKLLFHYYDKDFNNEADTPDNFQSRRPNTSFCFLDIRSPGLGDTAMYLCATSRLGQGNQPQHFGDGTRLSIL.

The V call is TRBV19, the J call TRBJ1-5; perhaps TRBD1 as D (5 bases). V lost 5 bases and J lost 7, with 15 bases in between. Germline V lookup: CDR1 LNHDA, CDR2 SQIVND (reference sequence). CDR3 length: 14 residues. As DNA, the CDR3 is TGTGCCAGTAGTCAGTCAGGGATCAGGCAGCCCCAGCATTTT. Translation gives CASSQSGIRQPQHF.

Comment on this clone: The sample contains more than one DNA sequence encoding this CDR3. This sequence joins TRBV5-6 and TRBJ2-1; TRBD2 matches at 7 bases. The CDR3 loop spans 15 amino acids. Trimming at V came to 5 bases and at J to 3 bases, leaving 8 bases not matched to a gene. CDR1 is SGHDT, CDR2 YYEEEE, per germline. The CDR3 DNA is TGTGCCAGCAGTACCGGGACTAACTTCTACAATGAGCAGTTCTTC. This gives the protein CASSTGTNFYNEQFF.

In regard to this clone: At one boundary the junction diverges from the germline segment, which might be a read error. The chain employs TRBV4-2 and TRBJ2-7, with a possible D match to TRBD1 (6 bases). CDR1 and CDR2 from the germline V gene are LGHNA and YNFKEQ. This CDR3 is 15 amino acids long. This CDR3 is CTSSQGRGFPYEQYF. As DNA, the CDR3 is TGTACCAGCAGCCAAGGCAGGGGCTTCCCCTACGAGCAGTACTTC.

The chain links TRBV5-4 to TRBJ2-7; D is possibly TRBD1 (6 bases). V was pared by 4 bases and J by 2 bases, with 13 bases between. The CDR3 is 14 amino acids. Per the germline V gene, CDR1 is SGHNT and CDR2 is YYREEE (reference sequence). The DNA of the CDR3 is TGTGCCAGCAGCCCCCAGGGGTTTCCCTACGAGCAGTACTTC. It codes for CASSPQGFPYEQYF.

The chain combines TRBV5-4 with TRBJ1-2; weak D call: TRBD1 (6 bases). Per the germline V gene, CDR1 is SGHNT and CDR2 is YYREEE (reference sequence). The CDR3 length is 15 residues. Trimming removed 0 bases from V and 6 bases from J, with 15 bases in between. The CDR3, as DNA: TGTGCCAGCAGCTTGGGATGGACAGCGGCGGATGGCTACACCTTC. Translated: CASSLGWTAADGYTF.

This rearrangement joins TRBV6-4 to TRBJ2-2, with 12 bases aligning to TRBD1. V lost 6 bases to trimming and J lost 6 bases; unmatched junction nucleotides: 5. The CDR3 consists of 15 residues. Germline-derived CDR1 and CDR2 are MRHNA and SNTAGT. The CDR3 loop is CASSTGTGGSGELFF. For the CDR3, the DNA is TGTGCCAGCAGCACCGGGACAGGGGGCTCCGGGGAGCTGTTTTTT.

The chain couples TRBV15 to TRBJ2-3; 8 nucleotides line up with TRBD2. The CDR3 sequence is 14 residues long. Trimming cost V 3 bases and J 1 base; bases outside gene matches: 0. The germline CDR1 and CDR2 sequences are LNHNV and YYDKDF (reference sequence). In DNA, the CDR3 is TGTGCCACCAGCAGTAGCGGGGGCACAGATACGCAGTATTTT. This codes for CATSSSGGTDTQYF.

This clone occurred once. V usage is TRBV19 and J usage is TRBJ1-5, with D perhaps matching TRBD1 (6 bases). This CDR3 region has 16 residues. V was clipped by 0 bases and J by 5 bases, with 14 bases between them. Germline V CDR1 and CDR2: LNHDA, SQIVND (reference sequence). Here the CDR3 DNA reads TGTGCCAGTAGTATAGAGGGCCAGGGGCCCTATCAGCCCCAGCATTTT. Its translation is CASSIEGQGPYQPQHF. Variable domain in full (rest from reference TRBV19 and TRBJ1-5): DGGITQSPKYLFRKEGQNVTLSCEQNLNHDAMYWYRQDPGQGLRLIYYSQIVNDFQKGDIAEGYSVSREKKESFPLTVTSAQKNPTAFYLCASSIEGQGPYQPQHFGDGTRLSIL.

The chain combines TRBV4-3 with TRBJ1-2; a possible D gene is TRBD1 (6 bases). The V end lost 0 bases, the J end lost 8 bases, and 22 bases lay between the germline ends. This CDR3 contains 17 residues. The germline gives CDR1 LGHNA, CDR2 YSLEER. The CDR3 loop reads CASSQDEDHRAPKGYTF. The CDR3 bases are TGCGCCAGCAGCCAAGATGAGGATCACAGGGCTCCGAAGGGCTACACCTTC.

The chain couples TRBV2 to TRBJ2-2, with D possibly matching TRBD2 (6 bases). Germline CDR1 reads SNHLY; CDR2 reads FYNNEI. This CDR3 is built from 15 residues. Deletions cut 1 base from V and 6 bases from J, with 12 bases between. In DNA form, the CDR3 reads TGTGCCAGCAGTGAAGTGCAGGGAGGATCCGGGGAGCTGTTTTTT. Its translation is CASSEVQGGSGELFF.

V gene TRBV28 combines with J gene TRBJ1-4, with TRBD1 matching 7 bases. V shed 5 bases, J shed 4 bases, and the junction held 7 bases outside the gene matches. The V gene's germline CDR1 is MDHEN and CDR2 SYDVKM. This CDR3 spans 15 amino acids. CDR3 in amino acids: CASSSTGAINEKLFF. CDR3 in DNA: TGTGCCAGCAGTAGCACAGGGGCGATTAATGAAAAACTGTTTTTT.

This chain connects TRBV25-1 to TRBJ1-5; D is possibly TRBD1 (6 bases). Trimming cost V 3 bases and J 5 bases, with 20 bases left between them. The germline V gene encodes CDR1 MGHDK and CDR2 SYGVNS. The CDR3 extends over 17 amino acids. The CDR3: CASSDSAPPNRDQPQHF. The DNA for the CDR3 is TGTGCCAGCAGTGACTCTGCCCCTCCTAACAGGGATCAGCCCCAGCATTTT.

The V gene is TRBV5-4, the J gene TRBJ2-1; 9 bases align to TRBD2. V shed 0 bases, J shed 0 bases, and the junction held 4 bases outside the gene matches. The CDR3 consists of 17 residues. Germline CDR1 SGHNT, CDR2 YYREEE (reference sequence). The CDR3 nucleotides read TGTGCCAGCAGCTTGGGGCTAGCGGGGACCTCCTACAATGAGCAGTTCTTC. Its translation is CASSLGLAGTSYNEQFF.

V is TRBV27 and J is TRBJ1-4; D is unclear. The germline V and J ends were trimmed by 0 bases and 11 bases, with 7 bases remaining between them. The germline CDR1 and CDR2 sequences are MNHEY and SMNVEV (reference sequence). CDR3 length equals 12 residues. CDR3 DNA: TGTGCCAGCAGTTTATCGACGGGGAAACTGTTTTTT. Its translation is CASSLSTGKLFF.